This T cell receptor (beta chain) was identified in a study of blood T cell repertoires in COVID-19 (TCRdb year 2020). Notes on the research overall: Samples covering the acute and convalescent phases of COVID-19 were provided by collaborators in the United States, Italy and Spain. HLA class I and class II types, where available, came from metadata supplied by the sample provider rather than from assay-based typing. A de-identified subject ID, COVID-19 status, age in years and sex were almost always included in the sample metadata. A freely available public database, intended as a resource for researchers studying the immune response to SARS-CoV-2, is where the repertoires were released. The samples were drawn from the first 160 participants of the ongoing ImmuneRACE study and from some 1,300 subjects provided by 6 global collaborators. The material from the prospective study consisted of cDNA or gDNA derived from T cells, B-cell-depleted T cells, or PBMCs. The dataset comprised deeply sampled blood TCRbeta repertoires from subjects exposed to, actively infected with, or recovered from COVID-19.

Whole blood was collected in K2EDTA tubes by collaborating institutions according to the institutions' own protocols. For TCRbeta analysis, collaborators shipped samples as frozen whole blood, isolated PBMCs, or DNA extracted from either of those sample types. The immunoSEQ Assay, a bias-controlled multiplex PCR, was used to amplify TCRbeta CDR3 regions from genomic DNA. Concerning the study's data processing: The number of nucleated cells in each sample was estimated by amplification of reference gene primers within the assay. To quantify the absolute abundance of each unique TCRbeta CDR3 rearrangement, sequence reads were collapsed and filtered. Productive Simpson clonality was computed per sample as the square root of Simpson's diversity index over productive rearrangements. TCRdb took this table from immuneACCESS and kept in-frame rearrangements with V and J called. Such tables lack part of the clones; where checked against another copy, unresolved V genes explain under half of the gap, and the rest is unexplained. The D gene and trimming were derived from the DNA, and the V and J assignments and clone size from that table. Here the sample has about 260,000 clones; over 70% occur a single time. The ten biggest clones cover over 8.5% of the sample.

Broad study findings and their caveats: The amount of clinical and demographic metadata varied by source and participant and was provided uncurated.

With regard to this clone: Which antigen it targets is not known. Base qualities are missing; no much larger clone stands one base away.

V is pared back by 2 bases and J by 0 bases, with 7 bases lying between the germline termini. In the germline V gene, CDR1 corresponds to MNHEY and CDR2 to SVGAGI. From its cysteine to its phenylalanine, the CDR3 spans 15 amino acids. The only DNA kept is the CDR3, 45 bases in frame from the first base. The sequenced sample consisted of peripheral blood. The chain couples TRBV6-5 to TRBJ2-2; confidence is insufficient to name the D gene. The receptor's source is a human donor in a cohort sampled during active COVID-19. This receptor has the CDR3 CASSYGTANTGELFF. The DNA sequence follows: TGTGCCAGCAGTTACGGAACAGCGAACACCGGGGAGCTGTTTTTT.